These 17 T cell receptor beta chains originate from one sample sequenced in a study of beta chain features in type 1 diabetes. Study-level points and caveats: Moderate but significant shortening of TCRB CDR3s was recorded in all four CD4+ subsets from Type 1 diabetes patients.

The investigators reverse transcribed all of the isolated RNA, so they sequenced expressed TCRB transcripts. Repertoires were generated with immunoSEQ multiplex PCR, while TCRdb's copy carries only in-frame clones and drops some. There are roughly 280,000 clones in the sample; roughly 24% occur only once, and around 0.013% lies in the top ten. Their antigen targets remain unknown. The sequencing input was naive CD4+ T cells from blood. These receptors all come from a woman aged 25 to 39 with type 1 diabetes.

This rearrangement joins TRBV28 to TRBJ1-2; D uncertain. CDR3 size: 12 residues. Germline-derived CDR1 and CDR2 are MDHEN and SYDVKM. With 3 bases removed from V and 5 bases from J, the gap between germline ends came to 7 bases. The CDR3 reads CASSFRDYGYTF. In DNA, the CDR3 is TGTGCCAGCAGTTTTCGGGATTATGGCTACACCTTC.

The table lists this clone with a few counts. This sequence joins TRBV7-3 and TRBJ2-6; the D gene is possibly TRBD1 (6 bases). This CDR3 is 15 amino acids long. Per germline, CDR1 SGHTA and CDR2 FQGTGA. V was clipped by 5 bases and J by 1 base, with 9 bases between them. The CDR3 DNA reads as TGTGCCAGCAGCGGAACAGGGTCTGGGGCCAACGTCCTGACTTTC. Its translation: CASSGTGSGANVLTF.

The sample holds a few counts of this clone. This chain uses TRBV6-6 with TRBJ2-5; TRBD2 aligns across 7 bases. The V gene's germline CDR1 is MNHNY and CDR2 SVGAGI (reference sequence). The V gene end was trimmed by 6 bases and the J gene end by 5 bases; junction bases not matched to a gene: 6. The CDR3 extends over 13 amino acids. The CDR3 sequence: CASSRHGGETQYF. The DNA for the CDR3 is TGTGCCAGCAGCCGACACGGGGGGGAGACCCAGTACTTC.

The gene calls are TRBV7-8 and TRBJ2-4, with D hard to call. Germline V gene sequence: CDR1 SGHVS, CDR2 FQNEAQ. V dropped 2 bases and J dropped 5 bases, with 4 bases sitting between them. The CDR3 is 12 amino acids. The CDR3 DNA reads as TGTGCCAGCAGCTTACGGGAAAACATTCAGTACTTC. Translating gives CASSLRENIQYF.

The chain combines TRBV29-1 with TRBJ1-2; D may be TRBD1 (6 bases). CDR1 and CDR2 from the germline V gene are SQVTM and ANQGSEA. V shed 3 bases and J shed 4 bases, with 9 bases lying between them. This CDR3 is 12 amino acids long. The CDR3 coding sequence is TGCAGCGTTGATCAGGACAGCTATGGCTACACCTTC. Translation: CSVDQDSYGYTF.

This chain connects TRBV29-1 to TRBJ1-1; TRBD1 matches 9 bases. The length of the CDR3 is 13 residues. Germline values: CDR1 SQVTM, CDR2 ANQGSEA. Trimming took 6 bases from V and 6 from J; bases not matched to a gene: 8. CDR3 amino acids: CSVIDRGNAEAFF. CDR3 coding DNA: TGCAGCGTCATCGACAGGGGGAATGCTGAAGCTTTCTTT.

The rearrangement links TRBV27 to TRBJ2-1; D is possibly TRBD1 (6 bases). Germline lookup yields CDR1 MNHEY and CDR2 SMNVEV (reference sequence). Trimming took off 5 bases at V and 4 bases at J, with 9 bases between the two ends. The CDR3 totals 13 residues. The CDR3 region has the DNA TGTGCCAGCAGTCCCCAGGGGTACAATGAGCAGTTCTTC. This translates into CASSPQGYNEQFF.

A note on this clone: At the DNA level, this CDR3 is encoded by other sequences in the same sample as well. V is TRBV29-1 and J is TRBJ2-3; TRBD2 matches at 11 bases. V shed 6 bases and J 2 bases; nucleotides not matched to a gene: 4. Germline V gives CDR1 SQVTM, CDR2 ANQGSEA. This CDR3 has 14 residues. The CDR3 is CSVGTSGSTDTQYF. The CDR3, as DNA: TGCAGCGTCGGGACTAGCGGATCCACAGATACGCAGTATTTT.

This chain connects TRBV5-1 to TRBJ1-1, with D possibly TRBD1 on 6 matching bases. This CDR3 is built from 15 residues. CDR1 is SGHRS and CDR2 is YFSETQ in the germline V gene. Trimming removed 6 bases at V and 1 base at J, with 16 bases between. CDR3 DNA sequence: TGCGCCAGCACCGCGGGGGGCGCGGCGAACACTGAAGCTTTCTTT. Translated, it gives CASTAGGAANTEAFF. Filled out from reference TRBV5-1 and TRBJ1-1, the complete variable domain reads KAGVTQTPRYLIKTRGQQVTLSCSPISGHRSVSWYQQTPGQGLQFLFEYFSETQRNKGNFPGRFSGRQFSNSRSEMNVSTLELGDSALYLCASTAGGAANTEAFFGQGTRLTVV.

A few counts support this clone. The chain uses TRBV29-1 and TRBJ1-2; 10 bases are a match to TRBD1. V trimming: 4 bases; J trimming: 9 bases; junction bases outside the gene matches: 20. There are 17 residues in the CDR3. Germline assignment: CDR1 SQVTM and CDR2 ANQGSEA. This chain's CDR3 is CSVVFLGQGIGVGSYTF. The DNA of the CDR3 is TGCAGCGTTGTATTCTTGGGACAGGGGATTGGTGTTGGTAGCTACACCTTC.

The chain employs TRBV7-3 and TRBJ2-1; a possible D gene is TRBD2 (5 bases). Germline V gives CDR1 SGHTA, CDR2 FQGTGA. Trimming pared 5 bases from V and 0 bases from J, leaving 8 bases between. The CDR3 extends over 14 amino acids. Here the CDR3 reads CASSPEGSYNEQFF. CDR3 DNA sequence: TGTGCCAGCAGCCCCGAGGGCTCCTACAATGAGCAGTTCTTC.

This clone was counted between two and nine times. This rearrangement joins TRBV19 to TRBJ1-4; D is unclear. The CDR3 spans 16 residues. Trimming stripped 7 bases from V and 2 bases from J, with 17 bases between. Germline values: CDR1 LNHDA, CDR2 SQIVND (reference sequence). The CDR3 bases are TGTGCCAGTACCAAGGTATGGGAGGCGACTAATGAAAAACTGTTTTTT. Its protein is CASTKVWEATNEKLFF.

This clone was found a few times. The chain recombines TRBV7-9 with TRBJ2-5, with 10 bases fitting TRBD2. V lost 2 bases and J lost 3; bases outside the gene matches: 3. The CDR3 is 15 residues long. Germline loops: CDR1 SEHNR, CDR2 FQNEAQ (reference sequence). The CDR3 DNA sequence: TGTGCCAGCAGCTTAATAGGGACTAGCGAAGAGACCCAGTACTTC. It codes for CASSLIGTSEETQYF.

This clone was detected a few times. V gene TRBV7-9 combines with J gene TRBJ2-7; perhaps TRBD1 as D (6 bases). The CDR3 contains 12 residues. V shed 2 bases and J shed 5 bases, with 7 bases lying between them. Germline CDR1 reads SEHNR; CDR2 reads FQNEAQ (reference sequence). CDR3 nucleotide sequence: TGTGCCAGCAGCTTACAGGGGAACGAGCAGTACTTC. Translation: CASSLQGNEQYF.

This clone was found a few times. The rearrangement joins TRBV28 to TRBJ1-5; 12 bases are a match to TRBD1. From germline, CDR1 is MDHEN and CDR2 SYDVKM. The CDR3 consists of 15 residues. After removal of 4 bases from V and 8 bases from J, the junction contained 6 bases not matched to a gene. This CDR3 is CASSSSGTGGKPQHF. CDR3 DNA: TGTGCCAGCAGTTCGTCCGGGACAGGGGGCAAGCCCCAGCATTTT.

V usage is TRBV6-5 and J usage is TRBJ2-7; D perhaps matches TRBD2 (6 bases). Per the germline V gene, CDR1 is MNHEY and CDR2 is SVGAGI. V was trimmed by 2 bases and J by 4 bases, leaving 15 bases between them. The CDR3 runs 15 residues. CDR3 DNA sequence: TGTGCCAGCAGTTACAATTGGGCGGGATTGTACGAGCAGTACTTC. Translation: CASSYNWAGLYEQYF.

This clone was picked up a small number of times. The chain links TRBV4-1 to TRBJ2-5, with a tentative D call TRBD1 (5 bases). Trimming stripped 1 base from V and 3 bases from J, with 9 bases between. Germline V gives CDR1 MGHRA, CDR2 YSYEKL. This CDR3 is built from 14 residues. The CDR3 bases are TGCGCCAGCAGCCAAGTACCAGGGAAAGAGACCCAGTACTTC. It translates to CASSQVPGKETQYF.